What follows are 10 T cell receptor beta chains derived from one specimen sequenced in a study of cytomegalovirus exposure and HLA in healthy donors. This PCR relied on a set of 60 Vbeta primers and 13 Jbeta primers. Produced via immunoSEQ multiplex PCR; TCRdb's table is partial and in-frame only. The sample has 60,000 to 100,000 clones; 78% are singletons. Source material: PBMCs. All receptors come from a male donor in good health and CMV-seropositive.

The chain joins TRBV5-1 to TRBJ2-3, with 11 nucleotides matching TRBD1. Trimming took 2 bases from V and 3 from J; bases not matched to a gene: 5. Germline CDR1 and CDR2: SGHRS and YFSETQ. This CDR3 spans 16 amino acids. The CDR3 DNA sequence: TGCGCCAGCAGCTTAGGACAGGGGGCGAGAACAGATACGCAGTATTTT. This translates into CASSLGQGARTDTQYF.

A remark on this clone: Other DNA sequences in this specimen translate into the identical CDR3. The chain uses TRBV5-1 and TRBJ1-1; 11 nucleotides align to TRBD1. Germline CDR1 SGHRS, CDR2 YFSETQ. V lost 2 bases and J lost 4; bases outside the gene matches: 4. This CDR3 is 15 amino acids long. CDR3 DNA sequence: TGCGCCAGCAGCTTAGCCGGGACAGGGGGCACTGAAGCTTTCTTT. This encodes CASSLAGTGGTEAFF.

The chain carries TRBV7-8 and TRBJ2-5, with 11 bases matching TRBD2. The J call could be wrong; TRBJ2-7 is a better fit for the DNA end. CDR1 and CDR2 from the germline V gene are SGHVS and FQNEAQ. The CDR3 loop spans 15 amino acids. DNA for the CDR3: TGTGCCAGCAGCCCGAGACTAGCGGGGCACTACGAGCAGTACTTC. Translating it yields CASSPRLAGHYEQYF.

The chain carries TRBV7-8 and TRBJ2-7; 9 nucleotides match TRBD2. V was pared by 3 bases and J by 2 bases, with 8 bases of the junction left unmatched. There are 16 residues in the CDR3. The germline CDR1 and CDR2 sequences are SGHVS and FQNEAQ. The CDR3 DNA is TGTGCCAGCAGCTTGGGGGCGCTAGCGGGACCCTACGAGCAGTACTTC. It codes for CASSLGALAGPYEQYF.

The DNA of the CDR3 is TGCGCCAGCAGCCGAGCGTCAGGGTATAACACTGAAGCTTTCTTT. Its translation is CASSRASGYNTEAFF. The gene calls are TRBV5-1 and TRBJ1-1, with a tentative D call TRBD1 (5 bases). CDR1 and CDR2 (germline): SGHRS, YFSETQ. The CDR3 runs to 15 residues. With 4 bases removed from V and 2 bases from J, the gap between germline ends came to 15 bases. Together with reference TRBV5-1 and TRBJ1-1, the CDR3 gives the full variable domain: KAGVTQTPRYLIKTRGQQVTLSCSPISGHRSVSWYQQTPGQGLQFLFEYFSETQRNKGNFPGRFSGRQFSNSRSEMNVSTLELGDSALYLCASSRASGYNTEAFFGQGTRLTVV.

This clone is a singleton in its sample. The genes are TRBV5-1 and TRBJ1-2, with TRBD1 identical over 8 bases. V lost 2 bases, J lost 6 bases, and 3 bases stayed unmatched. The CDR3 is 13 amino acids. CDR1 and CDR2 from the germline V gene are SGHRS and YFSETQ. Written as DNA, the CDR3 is TGCGCCAGCAGCTTAGGACAGGGCCATGGCTACACCTTC. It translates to CASSLGQGHGYTF.

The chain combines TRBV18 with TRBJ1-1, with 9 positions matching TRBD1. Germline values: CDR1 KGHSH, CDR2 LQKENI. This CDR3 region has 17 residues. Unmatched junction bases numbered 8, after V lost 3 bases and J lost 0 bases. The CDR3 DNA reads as TGTGCCAGCTCACCGGGACAGGGCCTACTGATGAACACTGAAGCTTTCTTT. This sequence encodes CASSPGQGLLMNTEAFF.

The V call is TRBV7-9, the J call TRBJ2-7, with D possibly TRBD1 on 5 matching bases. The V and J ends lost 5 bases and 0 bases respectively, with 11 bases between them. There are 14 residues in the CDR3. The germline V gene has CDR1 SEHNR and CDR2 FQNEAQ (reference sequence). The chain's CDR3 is CASSPWQGSYEQYF. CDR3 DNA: TGTGCCAGCAGCCCTTGGCAGGGCTCCTACGAGCAGTACTTC.

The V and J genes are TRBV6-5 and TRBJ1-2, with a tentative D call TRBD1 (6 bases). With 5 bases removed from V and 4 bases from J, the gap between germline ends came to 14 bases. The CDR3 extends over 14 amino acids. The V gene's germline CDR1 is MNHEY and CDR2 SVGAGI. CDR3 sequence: CASSKSGVSYGYTF. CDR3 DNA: TGTGCCAGCAGTAAATCAGGGGTTAGCTATGGCTACACCTTC.

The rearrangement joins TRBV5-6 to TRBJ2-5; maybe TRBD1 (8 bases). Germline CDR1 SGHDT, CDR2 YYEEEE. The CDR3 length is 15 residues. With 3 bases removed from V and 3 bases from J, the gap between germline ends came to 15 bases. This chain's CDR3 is CASSSGQGGKETQYF. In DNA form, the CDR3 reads TGTGCCAGCAGCTCCGGACAGGGAGGGAAAGAGACCCAGTACTTC.